This note documents a single TCR beta chain sequence. Its antigen is undetermined. This sample was taken from a study of cytomegalovirus exposure and HLA in healthy donors. Study results and caveats: Subsequent analysis showed first-cohort TCR clusters tending to co-occur in 120 validation repertoires.

Germline assignment: CDR1 SGHNT and CDR2 YYREEE (reference sequence). This CDR3 region has 14 residues. V lost 4 bases and J lost 7, with 17 bases in between. TCRdb's copy holds only in-frame clones and misses some; the assay was immunoSEQ multiplex PCR. The table lists some 140,000 clones, about nine tenths of them singletons, with around 6% in the top ten. This TCR came from a woman in her twenties or thirties in good health and CMV-seropositive. Input material: PBMCs. The J gene is TRBJ2-5, the V gene TRBV5-4; TRBD1 is a possible D gene (6 bases). In DNA form, the CDR3 reads TGTGCCAGCAGCCCATACCAGGGGACCGGGACCCAGTACTTC. This translates into CASSPYQGTGTQYF.